The rows below give T cell receptor beta chains drawn from one sample of a study of graft-versus-host responses after intestinal transplantation. Assay used: immunoSEQ multiplex PCR; TCRdb lists only in-frame clones, some missing. This table has 45,000 to 60,000 clones, over 90% appearing once. Antigens for these TCRs are unknown. Material: unstimulated CD4+ T cells sorted from spleen or lymph node cells, obtained before transplant. These TCRs come from a human donor who was the organ donor for an intestinal transplant. Both conserved end residues are part of each CDR3. D genes are given only for firm matches. The size entry is marked missing in some rows and otherwise reads once, few, many or a size class.

j_call	clone_size	v_call	d_call	cdr3_length	cdr3_aa	cdr3_nt
TRBJ2-7	NA	TRBV7-3	NA	14	CASSLGRDGGEQYF	TGTGCCAGCAGCTTAGGCAGGGACGGGGGCGAGCAGTACTTC
TRBJ2-3	once	TRBV7-2	TRBD2	16	CASSLGLAGTTDTQYF	TGTGCCAGCAGCTTAGGACTAGCGGGAACCACAGATACGCAGTATTTT
TRBJ2-7	NA	TRBV28	TRBD1	13	CASSDRGLGEQYF	TGTGCCAGCAGTGACAGGGGGCTAGGGGAGCAGTACTTC
TRBJ2-3	NA	TRBV7-2	NA	14	CASSLVGGTDTQYF	TGTGCCAGCAGCTTAGTGGGGGGCACAGATACGCAGTATTTT
TRBJ1-3	NA	TRBV19	NA	15	CASSPGLTSGNTIYF	TGTGCCAGTAGTCCAGGACTGACCTCTGGAAACACCATATATTTT
TRBJ2-1	NA	TRBV27	TRBD1	16	CASSFGQGWYYNEQFF	TGTGCCAGCAGTTTTGGACAGGGGTGGTATTACAATGAGCAGTTCTTC
TRBJ1-2	NA	TRBV6-5	TRBD1	16	CASSYQRDRGWYGYTF	TGTGCCAGCAGTTACCAACGGGACAGGGGTTGGTATGGCTACACCTTC
TRBJ2-1	NA	TRBV4-2	NA	13	CASSQGPPDEQFF	TGTGCCAGCAGCCAAGGACCACCCGATGAGCAGTTCTTC
TRBJ2-7	NA	TRBV4-2	NA	15	CASSQRPSVPYEQYF	TGTGCCAGCAGCCAAAGGCCTAGCGTCCCCTACGAGCAGTACTTC
TRBJ2-7	NA	TRBV9	NA	16	CASSVGGGKGSYEQYF	TGTGCCAGCAGCGTAGGAGGGGGGAAAGGCTCCTACGAGCAGTACTTC
TRBJ2-3	NA	TRBV7-8	TRBD2	16	CASSDPGLAGEDTQYF	TGTGCCAGCAGCGATCCGGGACTAGCGGGAGAAGATACGCAGTATTTT
TRBJ1-5	NA	TRBV4-1	NA	15	CASSQVWVGAQPQHF	TGCGCCAGCAGCCAAGTCTGGGTGGGGGCCCAGCCCCAGCATTTT
TRBJ2-2	NA	TRBV7-3	TRBD2	19	CASSGSTSGRAGGTGELFF	TGTGCCAGCAGCGGATCCACTAGCGGGAGGGCCGGGGGGACCGGGGAGCTGTTTTTT
TRBJ2-5	NA	TRBV10-2	TRBD2	16	CASSDPPTSGKETQYF	TGCGCCAGCAGTGATCCCCCAACTAGCGGTAAAGAGACCCAGTACTTC
TRBJ2-2	NA	TRBV7-2	TRBD2	15	CASSSGRLNTGELFF	TGTGCCAGCAGCTCCGGGAGGCTGAACACCGGGGAGCTGTTTTTT
TRBJ2-1	NA	TRBV2	TRBD2	13	CASRKGLNNEQFF	TGTGCCAGCAGAAAGGGACTAAACAATGAGCAGTTCTTC
TRBJ1-1	NA	TRBV7-9	NA	14	CASSFLRQDTEAFF	TGTGCCAGCAGCTTTCTTCGACAGGACACTGAAGCTTTCTTT
TRBJ2-3	NA	TRBV5-1	TRBD2	16	CASSPGLAGVGDTQYF	TGCGCCAGCAGCCCGGGACTAGCGGGAGTCGGAGATACGCAGTATTTT
TRBJ2-2	NA	TRBV18	NA	16	CASSPRTGINTGELFF	TGTGCCAGCTCACCAAGGACGGGCATAAACACCGGGGAGCTGTTTTTT
TRBJ2-2	NA	TRBV4-2	TRBD1	19	CASSQDLTEGAQNTGELFF	TGTGCCAGCAGCCAAGATTTAACTGAGGGGGCGCAAAACACCGGGGAGCTGTTTTTT
TRBJ2-7	NA	TRBV6-5	NA	11	CASSYLYEQYF	TGTGCCAGCAGTTATCTCTACGAGCAGTACTTC
TRBJ2-3	NA	TRBV7-2	NA	17	CASSLLGLGAGQNTQYF	TGTGCCAGCAGCTTATTGGGTTTGGGGGCGGGTCAAAATACGCAGTATTTT
TRBJ1-2	NA	TRBV6-1	NA	14	CANRQRERLYGYTF	TGTGCCAACAGACAAAGGGAGAGACTCTATGGCTACACCTTC
TRBJ2-6	few	TRBV6-5	NA	16	CASSYFVSSGANVLTF	TGTGCCAGCAGTTACTTTGTCTCCTCTGGGGCCAACGTCCTGACTTTC
TRBJ2-2	NA	TRBV9	NA	15	CASSSRLANTGELFF	TGTGCCAGCAGTTCACGACTGGCGAACACCGGGGAGCTGTTTTTT
TRBJ2-5	NA	TRBV28	NA	14	CASSTTDFQETQYF	TGTGCCAGCAGTACGACAGACTTCCAAGAGACCCAGTACTTC
TRBJ2-2	NA	TRBV5-1	NA	15	CASSSVAEDTGELFF	TGCGCCAGCAGCTCAGTGGCCGAGGACACCGGGGAGCTGTTTTTT
TRBJ2-3	NA	TRBV11-2	NA	13	CASSLVSADTQYF	TGTGCCAGCAGCTTAGTATCAGCAGATACGCAGTATTTT
TRBJ2-7	NA	TRBV6-5	NA	12	CASSYSGGEQYF	TGTGCCAGCAGTTACTCAGGTGGGGAGCAGTACTTC
TRBJ1-5	NA	TRBV6-1	NA	15	CASSEAGMVNQPQHF	TGTGCCAGCAGTGAGGCTGGGATGGTAAATCAGCCCCAGCATTTT
TRBJ1-4	few	TRBV7-9	NA	17	CASSSSMVGATNEKLFF	TGTGCCAGCAGCTCAAGCATGGTCGGGGCAACTAATGAAAAACTGTTTTTT
TRBJ1-2	NA	TRBV20-1	NA	11	CSASDKAGYTF	TGCAGTGCTTCTGACAAAGCTGGCTACACCTTC
TRBJ2-7	NA	TRBV7-2	TRBD2	15	CASSLRAGDSYEQYF	TGTGCCAGCAGCTTGAGAGCGGGAGACTCCTACGAGCAGTACTTC
TRBJ2-7	once	TRBV7-2	NA	11	CASSSYSEQYF	TGTGCCAGCAGCTCATACTCCGAGCAGTACTTC
TRBJ1-1	NA	TRBV7-2	TRBD1	16	CASSRGTGDMNTEAFF	TGTGCCAGCAGCCGAGGGACAGGGGATATGAACACTGAAGCTTTCTTT
TRBJ2-7	NA	TRBV6-5	NA	15	CASSPTRPSSYEQYF	TGTGCCAGCTCACCGACTAGGCCCAGCTCCTACGAGCAGTACTTC
TRBJ2-2	once	TRBV4-3	NA	17	CASSQDFGWAGAGELFF	TGCGCCAGCAGCCAAGATTTTGGGTGGGCGGGCGCCGGGGAGCTGTTTTTT
TRBJ2-2	NA	TRBV11-2	NA	18	CASSLVKGTLVNTGELFF	TGTGCCAGCAGCTTAGTCAAGGGGACTCTCGTAAACACCGGGGAGCTGTTTTTT
TRBJ2-7	NA	TRBV5-1	NA	14	CASSLAYDSYEQYF	TGCGCCAGCAGCTTGGCCTACGACAGCTACGAGCAGTACTTC
TRBJ2-1	NA	TRBV28	TRBD2	16	CASSSEGLALYNEQFF	TGTGCCAGCAGTTCTGAGGGACTAGCGCTCTACAATGAGCAGTTCTTC
TRBJ2-7	once	TRBV6-1	NA	14	CASSDIGQNYEQYF	TGTGCCAGCAGTGATATTGGACAAAACTACGAGCAGTACTTC
TRBJ2-7	once	TRBV6-1	NA	15	CASSPPSREPYEQYF	TGTGCCAGCAGCCCACCTAGCAGGGAACCCTACGAGCAGTACTTC
TRBJ2-5	NA	TRBV5-1	NA	14	CASSLGAQIETQYF	TGCGCCAGCAGCTTGGGGGCCCAGATAGAGACCCAGTACTTC
TRBJ2-3	NA	TRBV7-8	NA	15	CASSLDSSGTDTQYF	TGTGCCAGCAGCTTGGACAGTTCGGGGACAGATACGCAGTATTTT
TRBJ2-4	NA	TRBV10-1	NA	13	CASSEGGKNIQYF	TGCGCCAGCAGTGAAGGGGGCAAAAACATTCAGTACTTC
TRBJ2-1	NA	TRBV4-2	TRBD2	17	CASSPPGVAGGPSEQFF	TGTGCCAGCAGCCCCCCGGGAGTAGCGGGAGGGCCAAGTGAGCAGTTCTTC
TRBJ1-1	NA	TRBV7-8	TRBD1	16	CASSFSGTGVAREAFF	TGTGCCAGCAGCTTCTCCGGGACAGGGGTCGCTCGGGAAGCTTTCTTT
TRBJ2-7	NA	TRBV5-4	TRBD1	13	CASGQGVTYEQYF	TGTGCCAGCGGGCAGGGGGTTACCTACGAGCAGTACTTC
TRBJ2-5	NA	TRBV28	TRBD2	15	CASSTPRGGTETQYF	TGTGCCAGCAGTACACCACGGGGGGGGACAGAGACCCAGTACTTC
TRBJ2-1	NA	TRBV7-3	TRBD1	15	CASSLRDSSYNEQFF	TGTGCCAGCAGCTTAAGGGACAGCTCCTACAATGAGCAGTTCTTC
TRBJ2-5	once	TRBV6-5	NA	16	CASSSPWGGAQETQYF	TGTGCCAGCAGTTCCCCGTGGGGTGGGGCGCAGGAGACCCAGTACTTC
TRBJ2-5	NA	TRBV12-5	NA	13	CASGSAGQETQYF	TGTGCTAGTGGTTCCGCAGGACAAGAGACCCAGTACTTC
TRBJ2-1	NA	TRBV28	NA	15	CASSLYRARGGEQFF	TGTGCCAGCAGTTTATACAGGGCGCGTGGGGGTGAGCAGTTCTTC
TRBJ2-3	NA	TRBV10-3	TRBD2	16	CAISVGSGSSTDTQYF	TGTGCCATCAGTGTTGGTAGCGGGAGTTCCACAGATACGCAGTATTTT
TRBJ1-6	NA	TRBV2	NA	12	CASRQLNSPLHF	TGTGCCAGCAGGCAGCTGAATTCACCCCTCCACTTT
TRBJ2-3	NA	TRBV2	TRBD2	14	CASSGTSGTDTQYF	TGTGCCAGCAGCGGGACTAGCGGCACAGATACGCAGTATTTT
TRBJ1-3	NA	TRBV4-1	NA	16	CASSQELSISGNTIYF	TGCGCCAGCAGCCAAGAATTAAGTATCTCTGGAAACACCATATATTTT